These 31 T cell receptor beta chains were sequenced from one sample in a study of blood T cell repertoires in COVID-19. Method: immunoSEQ multiplex PCR; TCRdb's copy keeps in-frame clones and lacks some. The sample has approximately 300,000 clones, nearly 90% seen once. The sequencing sample was made of peripheral blood. The source is a woman aged 40 to 49 with COVID-19, enrolled during active disease.

J is TRBJ2-3 and V is TRBV7-9, with 12 bases that match TRBD2. CDR3 length: 16 amino acids. The junction had 6 bases not matched to a gene; V was cut back by 3 bases and J by 5 bases. Per the germline V gene, CDR1 is SEHNR and CDR2 is FQNEAQ (reference sequence). The CDR3 nucleotides are TGTGCCAGCAGCTTGGCTAGCGGGGGGGCCGTAGATACGCAGTATTTT. The encoded protein is CASSLASGGAVDTQYF.

V usage is TRBV9 and J usage is TRBJ1-1; tentatively, D is TRBD1 (6 bases). The germline gives CDR1 SGDLS, CDR2 YYNGEE. The CDR3 extends over 17 amino acids. Trimming left V 0 bases short and J 8 bases short, with 23 bases between. The CDR3 loop is CASSVASGGASPPEAFF. The DNA for the CDR3 is TGTGCCAGCAGCGTAGCCTCGGGGGGCGCGTCCCCCCCCGAAGCTTTCTTT. The variable domain in full, with the rest retrieved from reference TRBV9 and TRBJ1-1, is DSGVTQTPKHLITATGQRVTLRCSPRSGDLSVYWYQQSLDQGLQFLIQYYNGEERAKGNILERFSAQQFPDLHSELNLSSLELGDSALYFCASSVASGGASPPEAFFGQGTRLTVV.

This rearrangement joins TRBV5-4 to TRBJ1-4; D is unclear. CDR3 size: 15 residues. The germline V gene has CDR1 SGHNT and CDR2 YYREEE (reference sequence). Trimming removed 6 bases at V and 0 bases at J, with 12 bases between. The CDR3 protein is CASNRGGATNEKLFF. CDR3 DNA: TGTGCCAGCAATCGAGGAGGAGCAACTAATGAAAAACTGTTTTTT.

The chain links TRBV19 to TRBJ1-2, with 8 bases matching TRBD1. This CDR3 contains 15 residues. The V and J ends lost 8 bases and 8 bases, in that order; junction bases with no gene match: 16. Germline CDR1 reads LNHDA; CDR2 reads SQIVND (reference sequence). The CDR3 nucleotides read TGTGCCAGTGCCTTACTACAGGGGGTAACGGAAGGCTACACCTTC. Translated: CASALLQGVTEGYTF.

This sequence joins TRBV3-1 (or the pseudogene TRBV3-2) and TRBJ1-1; D may be TRBD1 (5 bases). The CDR3 spans 15 residues. V was cut by 4 bases and J by 4 bases, with 16 bases left in between. Germline V gene lookup returns CDR1 LGHDT and CDR2 YNNKEL (reference sequence). CDR3 nucleotide sequence: TGTGCCAGCAGCCTAATCGCAGGCAGGGTCACTGAAGCTTTCTTT. This encodes CASSLIAGRVTEAFF.

The gene calls are TRBV2 and TRBJ2-5; tentative D call: TRBD1 (6 bases). Germline V CDR1 and CDR2: SNHLY, FYNNEI. V lost 3 bases and J 2 bases, leaving 10 bases between the germline ends. The CDR3 loop spans 14 amino acids. CDR3 sequence (DNA): TGTGCCAGCAGTGACAGGACAGTTCAAGAGACCCAGTACTTC. This encodes CASSDRTVQETQYF.

The V gene is TRBV5-1, the J gene TRBJ1-1, with TRBD1 as a possible D gene (5 bases). Trimming removed 2 bases at V and 0 bases at J, with 14 bases between. The CDR3 is 16 residues long. The germline V gene encodes CDR1 SGHRS and CDR2 YFSETQ. The CDR3 DNA reads TGCGCCAGCAGCTTTGGACACAATTCGATGAACACTGAAGCTTTCTTT. Amino acid sequence: CASSFGHNSMNTEAFF.

The V gene is TRBV28, the J gene TRBJ1-1, with TRBD1 identical over 7 bases. The ends lost 5 bases at V and 7 bases at J; junction bases unmatched: 4. Germline V gene lookup returns CDR1 MDHEN and CDR2 SYDVKM. The CDR3 has 12 residues. CDR3 sequence: CASSGDRVEAFF. The CDR3 coding sequence is TGTGCCAGCAGTGGCGACAGGGTTGAAGCTTTCTTT.

This rearrangement joins TRBV7-2 to TRBJ1-2; 8 nucleotides line up with TRBD1. After removal of 5 bases from V and 2 bases from J, the junction contained 7 bases not matched to a gene. Germline loops: CDR1 SGHTA, CDR2 FQGNSA. The CDR3 length is 15 residues. The chain's CDR3 is CASSLMDRENYGYTF. The CDR3 nucleotides read TGTGCCAGCAGCCTCATGGACAGGGAGAACTATGGCTACACCTTC.

The rearrangement uses TRBV9 and TRBJ2-3; TRBD1 aligns across 9 bases. There are 17 residues in the CDR3. CDR1 and CDR2 (germline): SGDLS, YYNGEE. The J segment lost 3 bases and the V segment lost 4 bases, leaving 12 bases of the junction unmatched. DNA of the CDR3: TGTGCCAGCAGCTTCACCTCCGGGACAGGGCTAACAGATACGCAGTATTTT. It specifies CASSFTSGTGLTDTQYF.

On this clone itself: The sample has other DNA sequences that encode this CDR3 too. The chain is built from TRBV28 and TRBJ1-2; no clear D. Germline V CDR1 and CDR2: MDHEN, SYDVKM. This CDR3 has 12 residues. Between the trimmed V and J ends, which lost 3 bases and 8 bases, there was a span of 10 bases. The DNA of the CDR3 is TGTGCCAGCAGTTTGAGCGGAAAAGGCTACACCTTC. Amino acids: CASSLSGKGYTF.

The rearrangement links TRBV4-3 to TRBJ2-7, with a weak D call TRBD1 (5 bases). V lost 2 bases and J 4 bases, leaving 9 bases between the germline ends. CDR3 length equals 13 residues. Germline-derived CDR1 and CDR2 are LGHNA and YSLEER. The CDR3: CASSQITGYEQYF. CDR3 DNA sequence: TGCGCCAGCAGCCAAATTACAGGATACGAGCAGTACTTC.

The rearrangement uses TRBV7-2 and TRBJ1-5; 7 bases align to TRBD1. Germline V gene data show CDR1 as SGHTA and CDR2 as FQGNSA. The CDR3 runs to 16 residues. V lost 1 base to trimming and J lost 4 bases; unmatched junction nucleotides: 7. CDR3 sequence (DNA): TGTGCCAGCAGCTTAGGAGGAGGGGGCGGGAATCAGCCCCAGCATTTT. Protein: CASSLGGGGGNQPQHF. Combining the CDR3 with reference TRBV7-2 and TRBJ1-5 gives the whole variable domain GAGVSQSPSNKVTEKGKDVELRCDPISGHTALYWYRQSLGQGLEFLIYFQGNSAPDKSGLPSDRFSAERTGGSVSTLTIQRTQQEDSAVYLCASSLGGGGGNQPQHFGDGTRLSIL.

The chain recombines TRBV9 with TRBJ2-3; 7 bases are a match to TRBD2. The trim removed 3 bases at V and 3 bases at J, leaving 7 bases unmatched. The CDR3 spans 15 residues. The germline gives CDR1 SGDLS, CDR2 YYNGEE. This CDR3 is CASSAHGGVTDTQYF. The CDR3 nucleotides read TGTGCCAGCAGCGCCCATGGGGGGGTTACAGATACGCAGTATTTT.

This chain uses TRBV19 with TRBJ2-2; no definite D call. Looked up from germline, CDR1 is LNHDA and CDR2 is SQIVND (reference sequence). The ends were cut back, 3 bases at V and 0 bases at J, with 14 bases in the middle. CDR3 length: 17 amino acids. Here the CDR3 reads CASSIHGRPSNTGELFF. The CDR3, as DNA: TGTGCCAGTAGTATTCACGGCAGGCCTTCGAACACCGGGGAGCTGTTTTTT. Drawing the rest from reference TRBV19 and TRBJ2-2, the complete variable domain is DGGITQSPKYLFRKEGQNVTLSCEQNLNHDAMYWYRQDPGQGLRLIYYSQIVNDFQKGDIAEGYSVSREKKESFPLTVTSAQKNPTAFYLCASSIHGRPSNTGELFFGEGSRLTVL.

The sample holds a few counts of this clone. V usage is TRBV24-1 and J usage is TRBJ1-2; TRBD1 matches 11 bases. This CDR3 region has 12 residues. The V segment lost 9 bases and the J segment 7 bases; nucleotides outside the gene matches: 3. Germline V gene lookup returns CDR1 KGHDR and CDR2 SFDVKD. Written as DNA, the CDR3 is TGTGCCACCCAGGGACAGGGGGGTGGCTACACCTTC. Translating it yields CATQGQGGGYTF.

This chain links TRBV7-9 with TRBJ2-1; 10 bases line up with TRBD2. The V and J ends lost 3 bases and 5 bases, in that order; junction bases with no gene match: 10. Per the germline V gene, CDR1 is SEHNR and CDR2 is FQNEAQ (reference sequence). The CDR3 totals 17 residues. The CDR3 reads CASSFGRAGGSHNEQFF. DNA of the CDR3: TGTGCCAGCAGCTTCGGAAGAGCGGGGGGGTCACACAATGAGCAGTTCTTC. Based on the CDR3 plus reference TRBV7-9 and TRBJ2-1, the full variable domain is DTGVSQNPRHKITKRGQNVTFRCDPISEHNRLYWYRQTLGQGPEFLTYFQNEAQLEKSRLLSDRFSAERPKGSFSTLEIQRTEQGDSAMYLCASSFGRAGGSHNEQFFGPGTRLTVL.

V is TRBV5-5 and J is TRBJ1-2; 9 bases fit TRBD1. V gave up 5 bases and J gave up 8 bases; unmatched junction bases: 19. Germline V CDR1 and CDR2: SGHKS, YYEKEE (reference sequence). The CDR3 totals 17 residues. DNA for the CDR3: TGTGCCAGCAGTCATACCGGGACAGGGTTCTCCCTCGGGGGCTACACCTTC. Amino acids: CASSHTGTGFSLGGYTF. The whole variable domain, remainder taken from reference TRBV5-5 and TRBJ1-2, is DAGVTQSPTHLIKTRGQQVTLRCSPISGHKSVSWYQQVLGQGPQFIFQYYEKEERGRGNFPDRFSARQFPNYSSELNVNALLLGDSALYLCASSHTGTGFSLGGYTFGSGTRLTVV.

The chain couples TRBV2 to TRBJ2-2; no clear D gene. The CDR3 has 11 amino acids. V was clipped by 4 bases and J by 6 bases, with 3 bases between them. Per the germline V gene, CDR1 is SNHLY and CDR2 is FYNNEI. The CDR3 sequence: CASSVAGELFF. The CDR3 bases are TGTGCCAGCAGTGTCGCCGGGGAGCTGTTTTTT.

The V call is TRBV6-5, the J call TRBJ1-5; the match to TRBD1 covers 7 bases. V gave up 5 bases and J gave up 6 bases; unmatched junction bases: 7. Germline-derived CDR1 and CDR2 are MNHEY and SVGAGI. The CDR3 is 14 residues long. CDR3 sequence (DNA): TGTGCCAGCAGTCCACGGACAGGAGGTCAGCCCCAGCATTTT. This encodes CASSPRTGGQPQHF.

This clone was observed a few times. This sequence joins TRBV27 and TRBJ1-3; D perhaps matches TRBD1 (6 bases). V was cut by 4 bases and J by 1 base, with 11 bases left in between. CDR1 is MNHEY and CDR2 is SMNVEV in the germline V gene (reference sequence). The CDR3 is 15 amino acids. The CDR3 DNA is TGTGCCAGCAGTTCCCTCGGGACATCTGGAAACACCATATATTTT. Translation gives CASSSLGTSGNTIYF.

The rearrangement joins TRBV27 to TRBJ2-6; D unclear. The germline V gene has CDR1 MNHEY and CDR2 SMNVEV (reference sequence). V gave up 6 bases and J gave up 0 bases, with 9 bases separating them. This CDR3 spans 15 amino acids. CDR3 sequence (DNA): TGTGCCAGCAGAGAGAGGATCTCTGGGGCCAACGTCCTGACTTTC. Translated, it gives CASRERISGANVLTF.

The rearrangement links TRBV5-1 to TRBJ1-1; D might be TRBD1 (6 bases). This CDR3 has 14 residues. Trimming took off 5 bases at V and 4 bases at J, with 15 bases between the two ends. The germline CDR1 and CDR2 sequences are SGHRS and YFSETQ. The CDR3 DNA follows: TGCGCCAGCAGTCGGAGGGGGGAGGGCACTGAAGCTTTCTTT. This translates into CASSRRGEGTEAFF.

The rearrangement links TRBV7-6 to TRBJ2-5; 10 bases line up with TRBD1. The CDR3 is 15 residues long. The trim removed 1 base at V and 5 bases at J, leaving 4 bases unmatched. CDR1 and CDR2 (germline): SGHVS, FNYEAQ. The CDR3 sequence: CASSLETGGEETQYF. Here the CDR3 DNA reads TGTGCCAGCAGCTTAGAGACAGGGGGCGAGGAGACCCAGTACTTC.

This clone was counted between two and nine times. DNA of the CDR3: TGTGCCAGCAGTTTCGTCTCAGGGGGTGCGAACACTGAAGCTTTCTTT. This translates into CASSFVSGGANTEAFF. V and J are TRBV6-6 and TRBJ1-1, with 7 bases matching TRBD1. Trimming took 4 bases from V and 1 from J; bases not matched to a gene: 9. Per germline, CDR1 MNHNY and CDR2 SVGAGI (reference sequence). This CDR3 spans 16 amino acids.

The CDR3 DNA sequence: TGTGCCTGGAGTCCCGGGACTTTCAATCAGCCCCAGCATTTT. Translating gives CAWSPGTFNQPQHF. The V call is TRBV30, the J call TRBJ1-5, with a tentative D call TRBD1 (5 bases). CDR3 size: 14 residues. The V gene's germline CDR1 is GTSNPN and CDR2 SVGIG (reference sequence). With 2 bases removed from V and 3 bases from J, the gap between germline ends came to 11 bases.

The J gene is TRBJ2-7, the V gene TRBV4-1; D is possibly TRBD2 (5 bases). The ends were cut back, 1 base at V and 0 bases at J, with 13 bases in the middle. This CDR3 is built from 16 residues. Germline values: CDR1 MGHRA, CDR2 YSYEKL. The CDR3 loop is CASSQVLAQRSYEQYF. The CDR3 nucleotides are TGCGCCAGCAGCCAAGTTCTAGCTCAACGCTCCTACGAGCAGTACTTC.

V is TRBV9 and J is TRBJ2-7; 8 positions agree with TRBD2. V lost 5 bases, J lost 0 bases, and 4 bases stayed unmatched. The CDR3 consists of 14 residues. Germline V gives CDR1 SGDLS, CDR2 YYNGEE. Here the CDR3 DNA reads TGTGCCAGCAGTAGCGGGGTTTTCTCCTACGAGCAGTACTTC. It encodes CASSSGVFSYEQYF.

The V gene is TRBV11-2, the J gene TRBJ2-1; 10 bases fit TRBD2. V shed 3 bases, J shed 6 bases, and the junction held 8 bases outside the gene matches. Germline CDR1 is SGHAT and CDR2 is FQNNGV. The length of the CDR3 is 16 residues. The CDR3 DNA follows: TGTGCCAGCAGCTTCCGGCTAGCGGGAGTAGTCAATGAGCAGTTCTTC. Protein sequence: CASSFRLAGVVNEQFF.

The chain recombines TRBV12-3 or TRBV12-4 with TRBJ1-4; D is ambiguous. The CDR3 is 13 amino acids. The V and J ends lost 8 bases and 0 bases respectively, with 7 bases between them. CDR3 region: CASYDSTNEKLFF. DNA for the CDR3: TGTGCCAGCTATGACTCAACTAATGAAAAACTGTTTTTT.

Notes on this clone: The sample contains more than one DNA sequence encoding this CDR3. The gene calls are TRBV7-9 and TRBJ1-4; no definite D call. V dropped 5 bases and J dropped 5 bases, with 15 bases sitting between them. The CDR3 length is 15 residues. CDR1 SEHNR and CDR2 FQNEAQ come from the germline V gene (reference sequence). The chain's CDR3 is CASSPPGRGNEKLFF. CDR3 sequence (DNA): TGTGCCAGCAGCCCCCCGGGAAGAGGGAATGAAAAACTGTTTTTT.